This entry features one T cell receptor (beta chain) sequence. No antigen is known for it. cDNA libraries of TCR beta carried unique molecular identifiers. TCRdb passed the PCR reads through MiXCR, listing each CDR3 protein once. The profile shows 650,000 to 900,000 distinct CDR3 sequences, about half of them singletons. This sample stems from a study of post-analysis software for immune sequencing data. Study-level results: About 5 TRBV segments, including TRBV5-6, TRBV5-1 and TRBV20-1, were more frequent in patients than controls.

CDR1 MNHNY and CDR2 SVGAGI come from the germline V gene (reference sequence). This CDR3 region has 15 residues. V shed 0 bases and J shed 6 bases, with 13 bases lying between them. Material: blood. This chain links TRBV6-6 with TRBJ2-3; D gene ambiguous. The source is a girl aged 5-17 years with multiple sclerosis. The DNA of the CDR3 is TGTGCCAGCAGTTACTCGAATGGCCACGGGGATACGCAGTATTTT. It specifies CASSYSNGHGDTQYF.